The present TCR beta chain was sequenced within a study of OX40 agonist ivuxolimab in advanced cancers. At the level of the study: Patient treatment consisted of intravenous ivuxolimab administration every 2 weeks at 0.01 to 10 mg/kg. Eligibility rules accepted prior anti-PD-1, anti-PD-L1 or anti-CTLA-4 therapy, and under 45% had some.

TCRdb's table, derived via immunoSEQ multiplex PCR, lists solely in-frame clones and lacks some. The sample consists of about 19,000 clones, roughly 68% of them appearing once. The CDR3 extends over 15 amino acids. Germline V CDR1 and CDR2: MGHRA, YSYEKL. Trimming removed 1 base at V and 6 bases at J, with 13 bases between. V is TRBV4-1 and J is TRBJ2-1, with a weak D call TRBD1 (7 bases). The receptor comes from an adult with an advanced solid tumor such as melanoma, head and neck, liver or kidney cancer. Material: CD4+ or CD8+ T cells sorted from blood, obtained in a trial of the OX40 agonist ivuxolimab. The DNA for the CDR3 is TGCGCCAGCAGCCAAGGCAGGGGGGTAACCAATGAGCAGTTCTTC. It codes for CASSQGRGVTNEQFF.